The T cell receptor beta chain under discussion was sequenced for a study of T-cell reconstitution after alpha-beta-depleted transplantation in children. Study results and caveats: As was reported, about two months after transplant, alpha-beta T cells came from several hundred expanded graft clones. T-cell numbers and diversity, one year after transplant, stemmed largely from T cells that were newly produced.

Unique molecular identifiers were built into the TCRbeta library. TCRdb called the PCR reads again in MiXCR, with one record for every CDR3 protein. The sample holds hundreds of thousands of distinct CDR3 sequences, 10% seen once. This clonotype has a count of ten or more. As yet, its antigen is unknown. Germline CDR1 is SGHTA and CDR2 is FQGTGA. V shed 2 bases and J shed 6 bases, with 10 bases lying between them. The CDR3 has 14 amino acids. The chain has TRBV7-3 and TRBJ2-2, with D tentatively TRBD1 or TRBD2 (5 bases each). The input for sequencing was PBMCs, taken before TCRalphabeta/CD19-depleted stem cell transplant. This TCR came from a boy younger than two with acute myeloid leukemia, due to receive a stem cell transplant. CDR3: CASSLSGDPGELFF. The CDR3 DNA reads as TGTGCCAGCAGCTTATCCGGGGACCCCGGGGAGCTGTTTTTT.